The next 2 T cell receptor beta chains were all read from a single sample in a study of cytomegalovirus exposure and HLA in healthy donors. Primers included in the PCR were 60 Vbeta and 13 Jbeta primers. Only in-frame clones appear in the TCRdb table, and some are missing; sequencing was by immunoSEQ multiplex PCR. There are about 140,000 clones in the sample; approximately 70% occur only once, and around 1.6% lies in the top ten. Specimen: PBMCs. Receptors were obtained from a human donor in good health.

The V gene is TRBV2, the J gene TRBJ2-7; 8 positions agree with TRBD1. There are 13 residues in the CDR3. CDR1 and CDR2 (germline): SNHLY, FYNNEI. V shed 8 bases and J 3 bases; nucleotides not matched to a gene: 6. This CDR3 is CASGSTGDYEQYF. The CDR3 bases are TGTGCCAGCGGGTCGACAGGGGACTACGAGCAGTACTTC.

The gene calls are TRBV11-1 and TRBJ1-1; D may be TRBD1 (6 bases). The CDR3 extends over 15 amino acids. Per germline, CDR1 SGHAT and CDR2 FQDESV (reference sequence). The V and J ends lost 1 base and 1 base respectively, with 10 bases between them. The CDR3: CASSLDPTGNTEAFF. CDR3 nucleotides: TGTGCCAGCAGCTTAGACCCGACAGGGAACACTGAAGCTTTCTTT.